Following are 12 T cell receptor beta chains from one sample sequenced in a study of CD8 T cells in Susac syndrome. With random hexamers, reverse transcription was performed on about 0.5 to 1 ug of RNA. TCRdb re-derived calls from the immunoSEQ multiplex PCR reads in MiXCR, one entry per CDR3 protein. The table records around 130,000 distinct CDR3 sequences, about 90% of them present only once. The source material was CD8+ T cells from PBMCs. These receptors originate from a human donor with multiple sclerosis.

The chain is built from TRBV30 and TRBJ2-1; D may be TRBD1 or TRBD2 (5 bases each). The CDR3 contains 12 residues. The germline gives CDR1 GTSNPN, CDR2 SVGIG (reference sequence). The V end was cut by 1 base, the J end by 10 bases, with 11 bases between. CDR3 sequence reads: CAWSAGRGEQFF. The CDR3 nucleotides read TGTGCCTGGAGTGCGGGAAGGGGCGAGCAGTTCTTC.

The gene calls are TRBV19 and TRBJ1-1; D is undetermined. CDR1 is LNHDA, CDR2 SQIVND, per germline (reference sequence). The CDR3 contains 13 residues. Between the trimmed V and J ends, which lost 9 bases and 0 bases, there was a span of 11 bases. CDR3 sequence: CASGVFLNTEAFF. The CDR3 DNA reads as TGTGCCAGCGGAGTGTTTTTGAACACTGAAGCTTTCTTT.

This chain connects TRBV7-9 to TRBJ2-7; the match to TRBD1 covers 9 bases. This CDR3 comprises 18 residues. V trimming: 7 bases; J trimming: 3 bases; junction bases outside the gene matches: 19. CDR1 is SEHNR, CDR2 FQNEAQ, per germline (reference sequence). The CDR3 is CASTHILGDREGRYEQYF. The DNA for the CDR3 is TGTGCCAGCACCCACATTCTGGGGGACAGGGAAGGTCGCTACGAGCAGTACTTC.

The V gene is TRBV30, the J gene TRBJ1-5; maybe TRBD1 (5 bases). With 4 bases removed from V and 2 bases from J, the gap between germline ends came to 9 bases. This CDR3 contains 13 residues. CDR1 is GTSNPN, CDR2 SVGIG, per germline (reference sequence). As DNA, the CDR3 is TGTGCCTGGAAAGGGGACGGCAATCAGCCCCAGCATTTT. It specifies CAWKGDGNQPQHF.

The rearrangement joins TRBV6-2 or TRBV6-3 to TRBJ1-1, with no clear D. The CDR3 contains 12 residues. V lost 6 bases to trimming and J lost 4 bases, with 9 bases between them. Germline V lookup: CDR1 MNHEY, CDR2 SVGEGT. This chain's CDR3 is CASRAKGTEAFF. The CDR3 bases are TGTGCCAGCAGGGCGAAGGGCACTGAAGCTTTCTTT.

CDR3 in amino acids: CASSQAGSGNTEAFF. CDR3 nucleotide sequence: TGCGCCAGCAGCCAAGCGGGGTCGGGGAACACTGAAGCTTTCTTT. The chain carries TRBV4-1 and TRBJ1-1; no clear D. Per germline, CDR1 MGHRA and CDR2 YSYEKL. The CDR3 is made up of 15 amino acids. Trimming took 1 base from V and 1 from J, leaving 10 bases between them.

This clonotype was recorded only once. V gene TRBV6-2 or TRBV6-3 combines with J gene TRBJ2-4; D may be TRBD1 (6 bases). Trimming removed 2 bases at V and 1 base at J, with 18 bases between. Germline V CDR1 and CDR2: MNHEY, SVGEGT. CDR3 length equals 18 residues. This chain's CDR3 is CASSYSLSGDVAKNIQYF. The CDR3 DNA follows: TGTGCCAGCAGTTACAGTCTTTCAGGGGACGTGGCCAAAAACATTCAGTACTTC.

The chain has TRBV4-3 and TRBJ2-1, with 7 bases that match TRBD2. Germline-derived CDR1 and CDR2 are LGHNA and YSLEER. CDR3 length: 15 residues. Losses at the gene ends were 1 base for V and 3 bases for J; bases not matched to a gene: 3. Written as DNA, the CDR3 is TGCGCCAGCAGCCAAGGCGGGAGTCACTACAATGAGCAGTTCTTC. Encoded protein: CASSQGGSHYNEQFF.

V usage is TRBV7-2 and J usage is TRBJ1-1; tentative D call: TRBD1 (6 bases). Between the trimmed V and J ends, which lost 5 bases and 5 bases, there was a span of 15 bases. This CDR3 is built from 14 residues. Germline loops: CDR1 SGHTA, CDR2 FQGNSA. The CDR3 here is CASSPLQGPTEAFF. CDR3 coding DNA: TGTGCCAGCAGCCCCCTACAGGGTCCAACTGAAGCTTTCTTT.

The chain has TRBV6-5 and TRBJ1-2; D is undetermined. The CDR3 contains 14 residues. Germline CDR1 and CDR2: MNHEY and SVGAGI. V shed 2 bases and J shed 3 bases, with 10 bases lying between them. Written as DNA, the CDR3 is TGTGCCAGCAGTTACCTGTCCTCGGACTATGGCTACACCTTC. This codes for CASSYLSSDYGYTF.

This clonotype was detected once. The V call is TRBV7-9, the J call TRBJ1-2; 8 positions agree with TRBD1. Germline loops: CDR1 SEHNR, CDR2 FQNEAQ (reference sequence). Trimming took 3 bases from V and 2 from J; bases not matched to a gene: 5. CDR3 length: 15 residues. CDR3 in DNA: TGTGCCAGCAGCTTGACAGGGGAAGTCAACTATGGCTACACCTTC. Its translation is CASSLTGEVNYGYTF.

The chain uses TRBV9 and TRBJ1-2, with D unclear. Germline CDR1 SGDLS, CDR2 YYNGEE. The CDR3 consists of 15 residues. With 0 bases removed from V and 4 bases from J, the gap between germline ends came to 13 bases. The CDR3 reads CASSVGVASGYGYTF. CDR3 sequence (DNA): TGTGCCAGCAGCGTAGGTGTCGCCTCAGGCTATGGCTACACCTTC.